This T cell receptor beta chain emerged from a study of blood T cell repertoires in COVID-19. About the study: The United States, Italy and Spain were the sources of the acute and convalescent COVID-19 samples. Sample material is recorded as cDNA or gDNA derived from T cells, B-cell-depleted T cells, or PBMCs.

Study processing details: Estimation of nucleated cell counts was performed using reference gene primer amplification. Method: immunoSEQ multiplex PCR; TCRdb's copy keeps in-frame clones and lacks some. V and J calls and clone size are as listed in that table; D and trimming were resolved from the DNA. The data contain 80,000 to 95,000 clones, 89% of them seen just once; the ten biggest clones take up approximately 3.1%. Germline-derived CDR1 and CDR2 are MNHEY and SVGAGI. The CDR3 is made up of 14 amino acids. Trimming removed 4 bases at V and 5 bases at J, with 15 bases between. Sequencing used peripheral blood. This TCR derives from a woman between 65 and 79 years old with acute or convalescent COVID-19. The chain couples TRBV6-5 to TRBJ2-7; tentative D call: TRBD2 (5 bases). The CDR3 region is CASSSRRGYHEQYV. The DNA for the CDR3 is TGTGCCAGCAGTTCTCGACGGGGATACCACGAGCAGTACGTC.